This paragraph covers one T cell receptor beta chain sequence. The data are from a study of blood T cell repertoires in COVID-19. Study as a whole: Specimens from acute and convalescent COVID-19 originated in the United States, Italy and Spain. In each case, the material was cDNA or gDNA derived from T cells, B-cell-depleted T cells, or PBMCs.

In the authors' workflow: Nucleated cell counts were estimated from reference gene primer amplification. The protocol was immunoSEQ multiplex PCR, while the TCRdb copy is restricted to in-frame clones and leaves out a portion. The D gene and trimming were derived from the DNA, and the V and J assignments and clone size from that table. This table holds tens of thousands of clones, less than 80% found once. CDR1 is SGHNT, CDR2 YYREEE, per germline (reference sequence). Germline trimming cut 2 bases from V and 4 bases from J; bases unmatched to any gene: 5. The CDR3 extends over 14 amino acids. The specimen sequenced was peripheral blood. The receptor was derived from a man between 60 and 75 years old with active or convalescent COVID-19. The chain has TRBV5-4 and TRBJ2-5; 7 nucleotides align to TRBD2. CDR3 DNA: TGTGCCAGCAGCTTCAGCGGGGCCACAGAGACCCAGTACTTC. Its translation: CASSFSGATETQYF.